This T cell receptor beta chain was captured in a study of cytomegalovirus exposure and HLA in healthy donors. Germline values: CDR1 MDHEN, CDR2 SYDVKM. The CDR3 length is 14 residues. The V segment lost 6 bases and the J segment 6 bases; nucleotides outside the gene matches: 7. The PCR had 60 Vbeta and 13 Jbeta primers. Libraries were prepared by immunoSEQ multiplex PCR; TCRdb keeps only in-frame clonotypes and omits some of them. The table lists 170,000 or so clones, around three quarters of them singletons. V is TRBV28 and J is TRBJ2-2, with 7 positions matching TRBD1. The sample comprised PBMCs. This TCR was recovered from a woman aged 40 to 50 in good health and CMV-seronegative. The CDR3 is CASSPGGEAGELFF. Here the CDR3 DNA reads TGTGCCAGCAGCCCAGGGGGAGAGGCCGGGGAGCTGTTTTTT.